Listed here are 26 T cell receptor beta chains from one sample, sequenced in a study of long-term antiretroviral therapy in people with HIV. With survey level as its setting, the immunoSEQ assay was v3.0. Sequencing was performed with immunoSEQ multiplex PCR; in TCRdb, only in-frame clones are kept and a portion is missing. The table lists tens of thousands of clones, about 85% of them singletons. The specimen was unsorted PBMCs, collected 1.1 years after starting antiretroviral therapy. These receptors all come from a man aged 18 to 30 with HIV.

This chain connects TRBV27 to TRBJ2-2, with 8 bases matching TRBD1. The CDR3 consists of 14 residues. Losses at the gene ends were 8 bases for V and 5 bases for J; bases not matched to a gene: 7. CDR1 is MNHEY, CDR2 SMNVEV, per germline (reference sequence). CDR3 residues: CASAGGARTGELFF. CDR3 sequence (DNA): TGTGCCAGCGCAGGGGGCGCGAGAACCGGGGAGCTGTTTTTT.

The chain uses TRBV28 and TRBJ1-2, with D possibly matching TRBD1 (5 bases). This CDR3 region has 14 residues. V was pared by 2 bases and J by 2 bases, with 9 bases between. Germline V lookup: CDR1 MDHEN, CDR2 SYDVKM. The CDR3 DNA sequence: TGTGCCAGCAGTTTAGGGGCCAAGAACTATGGCTACACCTTC. Protein product: CASSLGAKNYGYTF.

V and J are TRBV10-3 and TRBJ2-2; no definite D call. CDR3 length equals 14 residues. The germline V and J ends were trimmed by 4 bases and 3 bases, with 9 bases remaining between them. CDR1 and CDR2 from the germline V gene are ENHRY and SYGVKD. The DNA for the CDR3 is TGTGCCATCAGTGTGCAGGCCCACACCGGGGAGCTGTTTTTT. Residues: CAISVQAHTGELFF.

The chain recombines TRBV28 with TRBJ2-3, with D unclear. Germline-derived CDR1 and CDR2 are MDHEN and SYDVKM. Trimming took 3 bases from V and 2 from J, leaving 12 bases between them. The CDR3 spans 15 residues. The CDR3 DNA reads as TGTGCCAGCAGTTTGAACCCCACATACACAGATACGCAGTATTTT. This sequence encodes CASSLNPTYTDTQYF.

This sequence joins TRBV5-1 and TRBJ1-2; a possible D gene is TRBD1 (5 bases). Germline loops: CDR1 SGHRS, CDR2 YFSETQ. This CDR3 spans 14 amino acids. The V gene lost 1 base and the J gene lost 8 bases, with 15 bases spanning the gap. CDR3 sequence (DNA): TGCGCCAGCAGCTTGTCAATCGGGGGTGAGGGCTACACCTTC. This codes for CASSLSIGGEGYTF.

The genes are TRBV7-8 and TRBJ2-5; 7 bases match TRBD1. The V and J ends lost 4 bases and 3 bases, in that order; junction bases with no gene match: 5. The CDR3 runs to 14 residues. Germline V gives CDR1 SGHVS, CDR2 FQNEAQ. This CDR3 reads CASSYGQAKETQYF. CDR3 coding DNA: TGTGCCAGCAGCTACGGACAGGCAAAAGAGACCCAGTACTTC.

This chain joins TRBV2 and TRBJ1-3, with a tentative D call TRBD1 (5 bases). This CDR3 spans 16 amino acids. Trimming pared 4 bases from V and 1 base from J, leaving 14 bases between. CDR1 and CDR2 (germline): SNHLY, FYNNEI. CDR3 sequence: CASSAQGARSGNTIYF. The CDR3 DNA reads TGTGCCAGCAGTGCTCAGGGAGCGAGATCTGGAAACACCATATATTTT.

This sequence joins TRBV23-1 and TRBJ2-7; 11 nucleotides agree with TRBD1. TRBV23-1 is an open reading frame, and its role is uncertain. J gave up 4 bases and V 0 bases, and 5 bases lay outside the gene matches. This CDR3 has 16 amino acids. CDR3 amino acids: CASSQSGDRGRYEQYF. The DNA for the CDR3 is TGCGCCAGCAGTCAATCGGGGGACAGGGGGAGGTACGAGCAGTACTTC.

The chain uses TRBV25-1 and TRBJ1-2; D gene unclear. CDR1 is MGHDK, CDR2 SYGVNS, per germline. Trimming took 4 bases from V and 4 from J, leaving 10 bases between them. The CDR3 loop spans 13 amino acids. For the CDR3, the DNA is TGTGCCAGCAGTGGCGAGTTTCTCTATGGCTACACCTTC. It codes for CASSGEFLYGYTF.

This rearrangement joins TRBV7-9 to TRBJ2-2; no clear D. Trimming cost V 4 bases and J 5 bases, with 5 bases left between them. Per germline, CDR1 SEHNR and CDR2 FQNEAQ (reference sequence). This CDR3 is built from 12 residues. CDR3 region: CASSSGTGELFF. The CDR3 DNA is TGTGCCAGCAGCTCTGGGACCGGGGAGCTGTTTTTT.

This chain uses TRBV5-1 with TRBJ1-1; 7 bases agree with TRBD1. The CDR3 runs 14 residues. The germline V gene has CDR1 SGHRS and CDR2 YFSETQ. J gave up 1 base and V 3 bases, and 3 bases lay outside the gene matches. The CDR3 DNA follows: TGCGCCAGCAGCTCTAGACAGGGGAACACTGAAGCTTTCTTT. Translated: CASSSRQGNTEAFF.

The CDR3 region has the DNA TGTGCCAGCTCAGGGGGAAATTCCAACTATGGCTACACCTTC. It translates to CASSGGNSNYGYTF. The rearrangement links TRBV28 to TRBJ1-2, with 7 bases identical to TRBD1. The CDR3 covers 14 residues. V was pared by 8 bases and J by 2 bases, with 8 bases of the junction left unmatched. CDR1 and CDR2 from the germline V gene are MDHEN and SYDVKM.

This rearrangement joins TRBV5-6 to TRBJ2-6; tentative D call: TRBD1 (5 bases). Trimming took 6 bases from V and 0 from J, leaving 10 bases between them. Germline V lookup: CDR1 SGHDT, CDR2 YYEEEE. There are 15 residues in the CDR3. CDR3 protein: CASTDTISGANVLTF. CDR3 sequence (DNA): TGTGCCAGCACGGACACTATCTCTGGGGCCAACGTCCTGACTTTC.

The rearrangement joins TRBV7-9 to TRBJ2-5; D call uncertain. From germline, CDR1 is SEHNR and CDR2 FQNEAQ (reference sequence). The CDR3 has 13 amino acids. Trimming removed 5 bases at V and 1 base at J, with 8 bases between. CDR3 in amino acids: CASSGTAQETQYF. The CDR3 DNA follows: TGTGCCAGCAGCGGCACAGCCCAAGAGACCCAGTACTTC.

V gene TRBV7-6 combines with J gene TRBJ2-7, with a weak D call TRBD1 (5 bases). V was trimmed by 2 bases and J by 5 bases, leaving 13 bases between them. In germline, CDR1 is SGHVS, CDR2 FNYEAQ. The length of the CDR3 is 14 residues. CDR3 loop: CASSLKGAVNEQYF. The CDR3, as DNA: TGTGCCAGCAGCTTAAAAGGGGCCGTAAACGAGCAGTACTTC.

The CDR3 is CASTSSGGTDTQYF. DNA for the CDR3: TGTGCCAGCACCTCGTCAGGGGGGACAGATACGCAGTATTTT. The rearrangement uses TRBV7-2 and TRBJ2-3, with D perhaps TRBD1 (7 bases). The V and J ends lost 7 bases and 3 bases respectively, with 14 bases between them. The CDR3 loop spans 14 amino acids. The germline V gene encodes CDR1 SGHTA and CDR2 FQGNSA.

This clone was picked up a small number of times. CDR3 region: CASSSEDGPYEQYF. CDR3 coding DNA: TGTGCCAGCAGCTCCGAGGACGGCCCCTACGAGCAGTACTTC. The chain combines TRBV11-2 with TRBJ2-7, with D uncertain. Germline V gene sequence: CDR1 SGHAT, CDR2 FQNNGV. The CDR3 totals 14 residues. V was shortened by 4 bases and J by 2 bases, with 12 bases between the two germline ends.

V gene TRBV9 combines with J gene TRBJ2-6; the D is unclear. V lost 4 bases and J 0 bases, leaving 20 bases between the germline ends. CDR1 SGDLS and CDR2 YYNGEE come from the germline V gene. This CDR3 has 19 residues. The CDR3 loop reads CASSPSDVGVASGANVLTF. The CDR3 DNA reads TGTGCCAGCAGCCCCTCTGACGTGGGCGTCGCCTCTGGGGCCAACGTCCTGACTTTC.

This sequence joins TRBV5-1 and TRBJ1-2; possible D gene TRBD1, 5 bases. The CDR3 is 16 residues long. The V end was cut by 4 bases, the J end by 3 bases, with 19 bases between. CDR1 is SGHRS and CDR2 is YFSETQ in the germline V gene. The DNA of the CDR3 is TGCGCCAGCAGCGGACTCCAGGGACTGGAAGACTATGGCTACACCTTC. This encodes CASSGLQGLEDYGYTF.

The chain is built from TRBV5-5 and TRBJ1-5, with TRBD1 as a possible D gene (6 bases). V lost 5 bases and J 0 bases, leaving 9 bases between the germline ends. Germline values: CDR1 SGHKS, CDR2 YYEKEE (reference sequence). CDR3 length equals 14 residues. Here the CDR3 reads CASRAGDSNQPQHF. The CDR3 DNA reads as TGTGCCAGCAGAGCAGGGGATAGCAATCAGCCCCAGCATTTT.

V is TRBV27 and J is TRBJ2-7; 8 bases are shared with TRBD2. J gave up 0 bases and V 2 bases, and 3 bases lay outside the gene matches. Germline V lookup: CDR1 MNHEY, CDR2 SMNVEV (reference sequence). The CDR3 consists of 15 residues. The CDR3 reads CASSLGSGASYEQYF. The CDR3 DNA reads as TGTGCCAGCAGTTTAGGTAGCGGGGCCTCCTACGAGCAGTACTTC.

The chain joins TRBV11-2 to TRBJ2-7; D is possibly TRBD2 (5 bases). CDR1 and CDR2 from the germline V gene are SGHAT and FQNNGV. The CDR3 totals 14 residues. The V end was cut by 0 bases, the J end by 2 bases, with 8 bases between. The DNA of the CDR3 is TGTGCCAGCAGCTTAGACGGGGAGCCCTACGAGCAGTACTTC. Its translation is CASSLDGEPYEQYF. Using reference TRBV11-2 and TRBJ2-7 for the parts outside the CDR3, the full variable domain is EAGVAQSPRYKIIEKRQSVAFWCNPISGHATLYWYQQILGQGPKLLIQFQNNGVVDDSQLPKDRFSAERLKGVDSTLKIQPAKLEDSAVYLCASSLDGEPYEQYFGPGTRLTVT.

The J gene is TRBJ2-7, the V gene TRBV30, with D tentatively TRBD2 (6 bases). The CDR3 extends over 13 amino acids. Germline loops: CDR1 GTSNPN, CDR2 SVGIG (reference sequence). Trimming left V 0 bases short and J 0 bases short, with 6 bases between. The CDR3 coding sequence is TGTGCCTGGAGTGTCGGGAGCTCCTACGAGCAGTACTTC. This codes for CAWSVGSSYEQYF.

This clone was recorded a few times. This sequence joins TRBV4-2 and TRBJ2-7; D ambiguous. Trimming took 0 bases from V and 4 from J, leaving 1 base between them. The CDR3 is made up of 11 amino acids. The germline V gene encodes CDR1 LGHNA and CDR2 YNFKEQ. This CDR3 is CASSQEYEQYF. DNA for the CDR3: TGTGCCAGCAGCCAAGAATACGAGCAGTACTTC.

J is TRBJ2-3 and V is TRBV7-2; D might be TRBD2 (6 bases). The germline V gene encodes CDR1 SGHTA and CDR2 FQGNSA. Trimming stripped 1 base from V and 2 bases from J, with 13 bases between. The CDR3 has 16 residues. The CDR3 is CASSLGAGLTTDTQYF. The CDR3, as DNA: TGTGCCAGCAGCTTAGGCGCGGGACTGACCACAGATACGCAGTATTTT.

This chain links TRBV27 with TRBJ2-7; TRBD2 might be the D (6 bases). Germline values: CDR1 MNHEY, CDR2 SMNVEV (reference sequence). The CDR3 contains 13 residues. Trimming stripped 5 bases from V and 3 bases from J, with 11 bases between. CDR3 bases: TGTGCCAGCAGTGGGGACTCTCTCTACGAGCAGTACTTC. Protein product: CASSGDSLYEQYF.